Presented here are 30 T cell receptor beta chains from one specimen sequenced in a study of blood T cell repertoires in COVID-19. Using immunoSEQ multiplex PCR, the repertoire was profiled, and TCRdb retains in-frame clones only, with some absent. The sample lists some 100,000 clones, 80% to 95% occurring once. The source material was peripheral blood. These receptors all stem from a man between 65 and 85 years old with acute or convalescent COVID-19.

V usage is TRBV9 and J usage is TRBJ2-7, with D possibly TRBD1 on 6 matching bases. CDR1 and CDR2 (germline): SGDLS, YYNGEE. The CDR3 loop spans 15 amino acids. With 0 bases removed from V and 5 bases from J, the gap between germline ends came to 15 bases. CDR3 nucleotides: TGTGCCAGCAGCGTAGGATTACAGGGATCCCACGAGCAGTACTTC. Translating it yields CASSVGLQGSHEQYF. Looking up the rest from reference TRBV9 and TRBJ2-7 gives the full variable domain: DSGVTQTPKHLITATGQRVTLRCSPRSGDLSVYWYQQSLDQGLQFLIQYYNGEERAKGNILERFSAQQFPDLHSELNLSSLELGDSALYFCASSVGLQGSHEQYFGPGTRLTVT.

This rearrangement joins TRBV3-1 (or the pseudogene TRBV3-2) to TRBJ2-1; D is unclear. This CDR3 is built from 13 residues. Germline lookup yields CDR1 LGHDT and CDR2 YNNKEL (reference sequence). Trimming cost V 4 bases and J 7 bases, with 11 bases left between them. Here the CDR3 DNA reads TGTGCCAGCAGCCTCACATGGGCGAATGAGCAGTTCTTC. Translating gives CASSLTWANEQFF.

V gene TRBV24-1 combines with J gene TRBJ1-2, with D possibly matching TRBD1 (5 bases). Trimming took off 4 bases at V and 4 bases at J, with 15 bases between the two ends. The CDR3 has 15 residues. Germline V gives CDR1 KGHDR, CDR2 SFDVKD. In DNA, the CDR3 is TGTGCCACCAGTGACCCCTCGGGGGTTGGCTATGGCTACACCTTC. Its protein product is CATSDPSGVGYGYTF.

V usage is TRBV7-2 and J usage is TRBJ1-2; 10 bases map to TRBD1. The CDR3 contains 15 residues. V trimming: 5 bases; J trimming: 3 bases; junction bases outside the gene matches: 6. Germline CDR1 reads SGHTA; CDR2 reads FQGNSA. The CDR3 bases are TGTGCCAGCAGCGAGAGACAGGGGGCTGACTATGGCTACACCTTC. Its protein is CASSERQGADYGYTF.

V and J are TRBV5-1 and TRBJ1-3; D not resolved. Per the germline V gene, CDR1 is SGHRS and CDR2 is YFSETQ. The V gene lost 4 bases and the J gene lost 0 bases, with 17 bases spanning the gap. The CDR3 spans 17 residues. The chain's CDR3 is CASSATTPQYSGNTIYF. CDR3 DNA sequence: TGCGCCAGCAGCGCAACAACTCCACAGTACTCTGGAAACACCATATATTTT. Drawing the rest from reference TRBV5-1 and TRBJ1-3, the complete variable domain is KAGVTQTPRYLIKTRGQQVTLSCSPISGHRSVSWYQQTPGQGLQFLFEYFSETQRNKGNFPGRFSGRQFSNSRSEMNVSTLELGDSALYLCASSATTPQYSGNTIYFGEGSWLTVV.

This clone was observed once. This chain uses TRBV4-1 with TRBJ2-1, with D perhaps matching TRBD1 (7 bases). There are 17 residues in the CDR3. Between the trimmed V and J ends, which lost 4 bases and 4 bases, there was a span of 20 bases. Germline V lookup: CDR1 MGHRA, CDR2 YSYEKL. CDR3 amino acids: CASSRKGGQTFYNEQFF. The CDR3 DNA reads TGCGCCAGCAGCCGTAAGGGGGGACAGACCTTTTACAATGAGCAGTTCTTC.

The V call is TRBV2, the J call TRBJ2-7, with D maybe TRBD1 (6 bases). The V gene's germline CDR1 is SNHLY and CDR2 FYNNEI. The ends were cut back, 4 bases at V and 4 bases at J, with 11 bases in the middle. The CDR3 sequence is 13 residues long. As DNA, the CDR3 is TGTGCCAGCAGTGGGGCAGGGGTATACGAGCAGTACTTC. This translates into CASSGAGVYEQYF.

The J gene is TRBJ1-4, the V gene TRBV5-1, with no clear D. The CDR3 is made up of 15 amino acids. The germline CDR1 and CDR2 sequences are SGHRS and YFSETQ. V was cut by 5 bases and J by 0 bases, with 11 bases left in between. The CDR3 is CASRYLDSTNEKLFF. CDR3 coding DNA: TGCGCCAGCAGATACCTAGATTCAACTAATGAAAAACTGTTTTTT.

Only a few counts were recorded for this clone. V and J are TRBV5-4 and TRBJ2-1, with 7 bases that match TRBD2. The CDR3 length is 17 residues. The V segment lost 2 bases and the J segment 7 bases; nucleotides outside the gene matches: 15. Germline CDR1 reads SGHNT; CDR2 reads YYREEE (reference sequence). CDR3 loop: CASSLMNSGLAGNEQFF. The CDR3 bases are TGTGCCAGCAGCTTAATGAATAGCGGGTTGGCTGGGAATGAGCAGTTCTTC. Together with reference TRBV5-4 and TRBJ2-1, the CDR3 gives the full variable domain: ETGVTQSPTHLIKTRGQQVTLRCSSQSGHNTVSWYQQALGQGPQFIFQYYREEENGRGNFPPRFSGLQFPNYSSELNVNALELDDSALYLCASSLMNSGLAGNEQFFGPGTRLTVL.

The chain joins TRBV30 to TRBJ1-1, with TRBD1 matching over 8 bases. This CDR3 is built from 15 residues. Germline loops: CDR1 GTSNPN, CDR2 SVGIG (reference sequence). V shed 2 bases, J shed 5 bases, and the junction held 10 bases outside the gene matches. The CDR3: CAWSLRTGGRTEAFF. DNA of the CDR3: TGTGCCTGGAGTCTTCGTACAGGGGGTCGGACTGAAGCTTTCTTT.

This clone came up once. Here the CDR3 DNA reads TGTGCTAGTGGTTTGGTCGGCTACGAGCAGTACTTC. Protein product: CASGLVGYEQYF. V and J are TRBV12-5 and TRBJ2-7; no reliable D call. V lost 0 bases, J lost 3 bases, and 3 bases lay in between. The CDR3 has 12 amino acids. The germline gives CDR1 LGHNT, CDR2 FRNRAP. Looking up the rest from reference TRBV12-5 and TRBJ2-7 gives the full variable domain: DARVTQTPRHKVTEMGQEVTMRCQPILGHNTVFWYRQTMMQGLELLAYFRNRAPLDDSGMPKDRFSAEMPDATLATLKIQPSEPRDSAVYFCASGLVGYEQYFGPGTRLTVT.

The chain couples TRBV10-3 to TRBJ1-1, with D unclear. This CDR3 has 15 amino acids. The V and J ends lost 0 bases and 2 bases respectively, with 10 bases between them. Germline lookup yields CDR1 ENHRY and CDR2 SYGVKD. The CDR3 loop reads CAISESRQANTEAFF. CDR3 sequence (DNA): TGTGCCATCAGTGAGTCCAGACAAGCAAACACTGAAGCTTTCTTT.

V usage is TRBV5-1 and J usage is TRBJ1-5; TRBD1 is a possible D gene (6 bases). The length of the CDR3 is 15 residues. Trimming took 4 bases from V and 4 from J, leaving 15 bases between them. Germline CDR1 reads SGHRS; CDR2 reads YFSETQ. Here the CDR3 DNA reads TGCGCCAGCAGCCCCGGGACAATATCAAATCAGCCCCAGCATTTT. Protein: CASSPGTISNQPQHF.

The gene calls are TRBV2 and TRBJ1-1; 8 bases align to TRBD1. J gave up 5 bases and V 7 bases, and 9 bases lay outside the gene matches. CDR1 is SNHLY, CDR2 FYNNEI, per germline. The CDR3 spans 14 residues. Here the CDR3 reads CASTLTGGWTEAFF. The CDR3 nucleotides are TGTGCCAGCACTCTTACAGGGGGATGGACTGAAGCTTTCTTT.

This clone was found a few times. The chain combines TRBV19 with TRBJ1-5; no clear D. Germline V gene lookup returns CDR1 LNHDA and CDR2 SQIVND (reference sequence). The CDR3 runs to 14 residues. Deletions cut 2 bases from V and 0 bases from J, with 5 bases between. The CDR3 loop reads CASSIIYSNQPQHF. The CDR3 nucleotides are TGTGCCAGTAGTATAATATATAGCAATCAGCCCCAGCATTTT.

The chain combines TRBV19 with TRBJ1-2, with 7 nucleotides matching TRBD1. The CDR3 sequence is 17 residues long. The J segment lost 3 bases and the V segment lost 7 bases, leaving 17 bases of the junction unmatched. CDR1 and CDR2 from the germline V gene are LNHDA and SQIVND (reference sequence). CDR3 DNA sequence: TGTGCCAGTACCCCCCTCTGGCGGGACAGATTTGACTATGGCTACACCTTC. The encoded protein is CASTPLWRDRFDYGYTF.

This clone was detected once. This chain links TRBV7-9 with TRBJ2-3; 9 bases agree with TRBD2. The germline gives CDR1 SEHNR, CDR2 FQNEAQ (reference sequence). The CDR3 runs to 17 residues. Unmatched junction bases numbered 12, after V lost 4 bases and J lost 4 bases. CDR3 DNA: TGTGCCAGCAGCTCCCCCCCCAGCGGGGGGAGGGCAGATACGCAGTATTTT. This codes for CASSSPPSGGRADTQYF.

The DNA for the CDR3 is TGTGCCAGTAGTATTGACTGGAACACAGATACGCAGTATTTT. Translation gives CASSIDWNTDTQYF. V gene TRBV19 combines with J gene TRBJ2-3; no clear D gene. Trimming shortened V by 3 bases and J by 2 bases, and 9 bases separated the two germline ends. This CDR3 is built from 14 residues. The germline V gene has CDR1 LNHDA and CDR2 SQIVND (reference sequence).

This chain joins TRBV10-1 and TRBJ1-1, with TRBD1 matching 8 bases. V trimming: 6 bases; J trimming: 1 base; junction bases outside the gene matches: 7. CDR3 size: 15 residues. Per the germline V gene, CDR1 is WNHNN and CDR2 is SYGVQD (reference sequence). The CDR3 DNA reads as TGCGCCAGCAGAAGGAATCAGGGGGCGAACACTGAAGCTTTCTTT. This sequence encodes CASRRNQGANTEAFF.

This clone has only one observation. CDR3 DNA sequence: TGTGCCAGCAGCTTAGATCCGGGGGGCTCCTACAATGAGCAGTTCTTC. Protein product: CASSLDPGGSYNEQFF. The chain carries TRBV11-2 and TRBJ2-1, with 7 bases fitting TRBD2. Germline CDR1 reads SGHAT; CDR2 reads FQNNGV. V was clipped by 0 bases and J by 0 bases; unmatched bases: 2. The CDR3 consists of 16 residues.

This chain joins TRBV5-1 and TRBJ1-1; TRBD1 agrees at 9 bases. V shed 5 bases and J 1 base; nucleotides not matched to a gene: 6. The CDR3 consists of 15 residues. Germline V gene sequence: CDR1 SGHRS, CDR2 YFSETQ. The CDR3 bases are TGCGCCAGCAGTCGGACAGGGGATAGGAACACTGAAGCTTTCTTT. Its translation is CASSRTGDRNTEAFF.

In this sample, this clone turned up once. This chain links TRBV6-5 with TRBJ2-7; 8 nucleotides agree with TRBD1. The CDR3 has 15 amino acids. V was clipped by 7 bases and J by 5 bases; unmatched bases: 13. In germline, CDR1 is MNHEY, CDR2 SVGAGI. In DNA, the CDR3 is TGTGCCAGCACTACCCTACGGGACAGGCCCCACGAGCAGTACTTC. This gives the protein CASTTLRDRPHEQYF.

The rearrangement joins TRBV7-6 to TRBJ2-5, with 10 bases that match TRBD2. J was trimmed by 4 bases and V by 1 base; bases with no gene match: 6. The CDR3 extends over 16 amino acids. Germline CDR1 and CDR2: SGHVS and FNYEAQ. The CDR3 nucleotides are TGTGCCAGCAGCTTAGTGGCTAGCGGGAGCTCAGAGACCCAGTACTTC. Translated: CASSLVASGSSETQYF.

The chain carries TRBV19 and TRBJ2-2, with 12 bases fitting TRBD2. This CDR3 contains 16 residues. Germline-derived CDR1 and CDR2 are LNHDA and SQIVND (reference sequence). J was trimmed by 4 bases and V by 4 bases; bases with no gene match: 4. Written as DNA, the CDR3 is TGTGCCAGTAGTAGACTAGCGGGAGCGGTCACCGGGGAGCTGTTTTTT. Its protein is CASSRLAGAVTGELFF.

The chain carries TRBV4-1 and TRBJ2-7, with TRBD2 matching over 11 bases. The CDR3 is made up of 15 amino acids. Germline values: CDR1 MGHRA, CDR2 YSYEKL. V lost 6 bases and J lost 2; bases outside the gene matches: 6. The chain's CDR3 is CASSPTSGGPYEQYF. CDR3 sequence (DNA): TGCGCCAGCAGTCCTACTAGCGGGGGCCCCTACGAGCAGTACTTC.

The CDR3: CASSTGQWNIQYF. The CDR3 DNA reads as TGTGCCAGTAGTACTGGACAGTGGAACATTCAGTACTTC. The chain links TRBV19 to TRBJ2-4; D is possibly TRBD1 (6 bases). This CDR3 is built from 13 residues. V gave up 4 bases and J gave up 7 bases, with 11 bases separating them. Germline V gene sequence: CDR1 LNHDA, CDR2 SQIVND (reference sequence).

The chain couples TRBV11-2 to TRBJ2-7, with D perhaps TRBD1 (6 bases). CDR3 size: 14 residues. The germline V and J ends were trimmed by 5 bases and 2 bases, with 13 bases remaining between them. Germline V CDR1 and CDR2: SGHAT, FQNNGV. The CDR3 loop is CASSPSTGTYEQYF. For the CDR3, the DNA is TGTGCCAGCAGCCCCTCAACAGGGACCTACGAGCAGTACTTC.

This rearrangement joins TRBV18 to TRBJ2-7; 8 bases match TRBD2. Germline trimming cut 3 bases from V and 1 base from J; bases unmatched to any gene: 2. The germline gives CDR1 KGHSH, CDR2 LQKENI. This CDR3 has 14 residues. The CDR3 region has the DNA TGTGCCAGCTCACCGCCTAGCGGGTCCTACGAGCAGTACTTC. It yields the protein CASSPPSGSYEQYF.

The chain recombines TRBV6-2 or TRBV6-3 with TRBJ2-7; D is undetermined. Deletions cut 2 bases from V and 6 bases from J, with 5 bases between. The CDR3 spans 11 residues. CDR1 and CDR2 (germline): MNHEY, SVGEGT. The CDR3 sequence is CASSYTGEQYF. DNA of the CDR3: TGTGCCAGCAGTTACACGGGCGAGCAGTACTTC.

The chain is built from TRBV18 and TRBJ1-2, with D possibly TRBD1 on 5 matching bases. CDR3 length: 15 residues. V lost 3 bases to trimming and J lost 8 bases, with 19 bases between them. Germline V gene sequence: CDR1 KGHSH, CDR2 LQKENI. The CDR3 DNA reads TGTGCCAGCTCACCCAACAAAGGGACTATAGGAGGCTACACCTTC. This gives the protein CASSPNKGTIGGYTF.